This T cell receptor beta chain comes out of a study of T-cell memory formation after mild COVID-19. Germline lookup yields CDR1 MNHEY and CDR2 SVGAGI. The CDR3 covers 13 residues. V shed 6 bases, J shed 6 bases, and the junction held 6 bases outside the gene matches. TCRdb passed the 5' RACE reads through MiXCR, listing each CDR3 protein once. The data hold 170,000 or so distinct CDR3 sequences, with roughly 28% observed a single time. Sequenced input: PBMCs or a T cell subset sorted from them (not recorded which). The rearrangement joins TRBV6-5 to TRBJ2-7, with 9 bases identical to TRBD2. The sequence was obtained from an adult woman who had mild COVID-19 (a few samples of this study predate the infection). Cell type and time point are not known. The CDR3 region is CASRTSGEGEQYF. CDR3 coding DNA: TGTGCCAGCAGGACTAGCGGTGAAGGCGAGCAGTACTTC.